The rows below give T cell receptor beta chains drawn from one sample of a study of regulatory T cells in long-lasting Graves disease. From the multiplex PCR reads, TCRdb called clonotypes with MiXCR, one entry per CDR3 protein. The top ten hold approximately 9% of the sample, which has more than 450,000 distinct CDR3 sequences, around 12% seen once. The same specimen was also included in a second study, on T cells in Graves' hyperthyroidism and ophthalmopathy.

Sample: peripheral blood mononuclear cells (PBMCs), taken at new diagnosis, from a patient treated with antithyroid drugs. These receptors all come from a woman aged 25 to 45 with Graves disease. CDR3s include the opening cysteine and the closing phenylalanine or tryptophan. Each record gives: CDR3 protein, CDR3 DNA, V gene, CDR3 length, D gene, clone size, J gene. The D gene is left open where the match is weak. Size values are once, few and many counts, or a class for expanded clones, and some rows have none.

cdr3_aa: CATSGLETPAHNEQFF
cdr3_nt: TGTGCCACCAGTGGACTAGAAACCCCTGCCCACAATGAGCAGTTCTTC
v_call: TRBV24-1
cdr3_length: 16
d_call: NA
clone_size: many
j_call: TRBJ2-1

cdr3_aa: CASSLDSDSYNEQFF
cdr3_nt: TGTGCCAGCAGCTTAGACTCGGACTCCTACAATGAGCAGTTCTTC
v_call: TRBV7-2
cdr3_length: 15
d_call: NA
clone_size: many
j_call: TRBJ2-1

cdr3_aa: CASSPVGKHEQFF
cdr3_nt: TGTGCCAGTAGCCCCGTCGGTAAGCATGAGCAGTTCTTC
v_call: TRBV19
cdr3_length: 13
d_call: NA
clone_size: NA
j_call: TRBJ2-1

cdr3_aa: CASSIGWTADIFYGYTF
cdr3_nt: TGTGCCAGTAGTATCGGTTGGACAGCCGACATTTTCTATGGCTACACCTTC
v_call: TRBV19
cdr3_length: 17
d_call: NA
clone_size: NA
j_call: TRBJ1-2

cdr3_aa: CAWSGLGPNTEAFF
cdr3_nt: TGTGCCTGGAGTGGACTTGGGCCGAACACTGAAGCTTTCTTT
v_call: TRBV30
cdr3_length: 14
d_call: NA
clone_size: many
j_call: TRBJ1-1

cdr3_aa: CATSSRDQPQHF
cdr3_nt: TGTGCCACCAGTTCGAGGGATCAGCCCCAGCATTTT
v_call: TRBV24-1
cdr3_length: 12
d_call: NA
clone_size: many
j_call: TRBJ1-5

cdr3_aa: CASSLFPPWRSGGELFF
cdr3_nt: TGTGCCAGCAGTCTATTTCCCCCGTGGCGGTCAGGCGGGGAGCTGTTTTTT
v_call: TRBV6-2/TRBV6-3
cdr3_length: 17
d_call: NA
clone_size: many
j_call: TRBJ2-2

cdr3_aa: CASSSSDRAGNTIYF
cdr3_nt: TGCGCCAGCAGCTCCTCGGACAGGGCTGGAAACACCATATATTTT
v_call: TRBV5-1
cdr3_length: 15
d_call: TRBD1
clone_size: many
j_call: TRBJ1-3

cdr3_aa: CASSVEGETQYF
cdr3_nt: TGTGCCAGCAGCGTAGAGGGGGAGACCCAGTACTTC
v_call: TRBV9
cdr3_length: 12
d_call: NA
clone_size: many
j_call: TRBJ2-5

cdr3_aa: CASKEVAGGSYEQYF
cdr3_nt: TGTGCCAGCAAGGAGGTAGCGGGAGGCTCCTACGAGCAGTACTTC
v_call: TRBV27
cdr3_length: 15
d_call: TRBD2
clone_size: many
j_call: TRBJ2-7

cdr3_aa: CASSSDSGLHTLSRSYNEQFF
cdr3_nt: TGTGCCAGCAGCTCAGACAGCGGACTACACACCCTATCTCGCTCCTACAATGAGCAGTTCTTC
v_call: TRBV11-2
cdr3_length: 21
d_call: NA
clone_size: many
j_call: TRBJ2-1

cdr3_aa: CSPASGKGGRYEQYF
cdr3_nt: TGCAGTCCTGCTAGCGGGAAGGGAGGGAGGTACGAGCAGTACTTC
v_call: TRBV20-1
cdr3_length: 15
d_call: TRBD2
clone_size: many
j_call: TRBJ2-7

cdr3_aa: CASSLLGRAPRQGYTEAFF
cdr3_nt: TGCGCCAGCAGCTTACTTGGACGTGCCCCGCGACAGGGCTACACTGAAGCTTTCTTT
v_call: TRBV5-1
cdr3_length: 19
d_call: TRBD1
clone_size: many
j_call: TRBJ1-1

cdr3_aa: CASSFGSNTEPQHF
cdr3_nt: TGTGCCAGCTCCTTCGGGTCCAATACCGAGCCCCAGCATTTT
v_call: TRBV18
cdr3_length: 14
d_call: NA
clone_size: many
j_call: TRBJ1-5

cdr3_aa: CASSSFDEQYF
cdr3_nt: TGTGCCAGCAGTTCTTTCGACGAGCAGTACTTC
v_call: TRBV2
cdr3_length: 11
d_call: NA
clone_size: many
j_call: TRBJ2-7

cdr3_aa: CASSLRGGMGTGELFF
cdr3_nt: TGTGCCAGCAGTTTGAGGGGAGGAATGGGCACCGGGGAGCTGTTTTTT
v_call: TRBV12-3/TRBV12-4
cdr3_length: 16
d_call: NA
clone_size: many
j_call: TRBJ2-2

cdr3_aa: CATLQPGYNSPLHF
cdr3_nt: TGTGCCACCCTGCAGCCAGGGTATAATTCACCCCTCCACTTT
v_call: TRBV10-3
cdr3_length: 14
d_call: NA
clone_size: many
j_call: TRBJ1-6

cdr3_aa: CASSHVVAAETQYF
cdr3_nt: TGTGCCAGCAGCCACGTCGTTGCGGCGGAGACCCAGTACTTC
v_call: TRBV7-8
cdr3_length: 14
d_call: NA
clone_size: many
j_call: TRBJ2-5

cdr3_aa: CATPQGKVGELFF
cdr3_nt: TGTGCCACTCCGCAGGGGAAAGTGGGGGAGCTGTTTTTT
v_call: TRBV7-9
cdr3_length: 13
d_call: NA
clone_size: NA
j_call: TRBJ2-2

cdr3_aa: CSARVSGRAYEQYF
cdr3_nt: TGCAGTGCTAGAGTTAGCGGGCGGGCCTACGAGCAGTACTTC
v_call: TRBV20-1
cdr3_length: 14
d_call: TRBD2
clone_size: many
j_call: TRBJ2-7

cdr3_aa: CASSINAGTGGQPQHF
cdr3_nt: TGTGCCAGCAGTATCAACGCCGGGACAGGGGGTCAGCCCCAGCATTTT
v_call: TRBV2
cdr3_length: 16
d_call: TRBD1
clone_size: NA
j_call: TRBJ1-5

cdr3_aa: CASTRGLGGELFF
cdr3_nt: TGTGCCAGCACCAGGGGGCTTGGCGGGGAGCTGTTTTTT
v_call: TRBV12-3/TRBV12-4
cdr3_length: 13
d_call: TRBD1
clone_size: NA
j_call: TRBJ2-2

cdr3_aa: CASTQGGARVRDEQYF
cdr3_nt: TGTGCCAGCACGCAGGGGGGGGCGCGTGTTCGGGACGAGCAGTACTTC
v_call: TRBV11-3
cdr3_length: 16
d_call: NA
clone_size: many
j_call: TRBJ2-7

cdr3_aa: CASSVGKVSEQFF
cdr3_nt: TGTGCCAGCAGCGTAGGGAAGGTCTCTGAGCAGTTCTTC
v_call: TRBV9
cdr3_length: 13
d_call: NA
clone_size: many
j_call: TRBJ2-1

cdr3_aa: CASSPPGAPREKLFF
cdr3_nt: TGTGCCAGCAGCCCGCCGGGGGCCCCGCGGGAAAAACTGTTTTTT
v_call: TRBV7-9
cdr3_length: 15
d_call: NA
clone_size: few
j_call: TRBJ1-4

cdr3_aa: CASSLEGFGETQYF
cdr3_nt: TGTGCCAGCAGCTTAGAGGGATTCGGCGAGACCCAGTACTTC
v_call: TRBV7-2
cdr3_length: 14
d_call: NA
clone_size: many
j_call: TRBJ2-5

cdr3_aa: CASSYVALQETQYF
cdr3_nt: TGTGCCAGCAGTTACGTCGCACTCCAAGAGACCCAGTACTTC
v_call: TRBV6-5
cdr3_length: 14
d_call: NA
clone_size: many
j_call: TRBJ2-5

cdr3_aa: CASTKADRDTQYF
cdr3_nt: TGTGCCAGTACTAAAGCGGACCGAGATACGCAGTATTTT
v_call: TRBV19
cdr3_length: 13
d_call: NA
clone_size: NA
j_call: TRBJ2-3

cdr3_aa: CASSLRPGNEKLFF
cdr3_nt: TGTGCCAGCAGCCTCCGCCCCGGGAATGAAAAACTGTTTTTT
v_call: TRBV3-1
cdr3_length: 14
d_call: NA
clone_size: many
j_call: TRBJ1-4

cdr3_aa: CSALTGEETQYF
cdr3_nt: TGCAGTGCCCTAACAGGGGAAGAGACCCAGTACTTC
v_call: TRBV20-1
cdr3_length: 12
d_call: TRBD1
clone_size: few
j_call: TRBJ2-5

cdr3_aa: CASGGELNTEAFF
cdr3_nt: TGTGCCAGCGGGGGAGAGCTCAACACTGAAGCTTTCTTT
v_call: TRBV12-3/TRBV12-4
cdr3_length: 13
d_call: NA
clone_size: few
j_call: TRBJ1-1

cdr3_aa: CSVEAGSSYNEQFF
cdr3_nt: TGCAGCGTTGAAGCCGGGAGCTCCTACAATGAGCAGTTCTTC
v_call: TRBV29-1
cdr3_length: 14
d_call: NA
clone_size: many
j_call: TRBJ2-1

cdr3_aa: CASSLRSVDEQFF
cdr3_nt: TGTGCCAGCAGTTTAAGGTCCGTCGATGAGCAGTTCTTC
v_call: TRBV27
cdr3_length: 13
d_call: NA
clone_size: many
j_call: TRBJ2-1

cdr3_aa: CAGQFSGRQETQYF
cdr3_nt: TGTGCTGGCCAGTTTAGCGGGAGACAAGAGACCCAGTACTTC
v_call: TRBV30
cdr3_length: 14
d_call: TRBD2
clone_size: few
j_call: TRBJ2-5

cdr3_aa: CASSRFIDAGELFF
cdr3_nt: TGTGCCAGCAGCCGGTTCATCGACGCCGGGGAGCTGTTTTTT
v_call: TRBV14
cdr3_length: 14
d_call: NA
clone_size: NA
j_call: TRBJ2-2

cdr3_aa: CASSYSLPGDGSTDTQYF
cdr3_nt: TGTGCCAGCAGTTACTCGCTCCCCGGGGATGGGAGCACAGATACGCAGTATTTT
v_call: TRBV6-5
cdr3_length: 18
d_call: NA
clone_size: NA
j_call: TRBJ2-3

cdr3_aa: CAARTATNEKLFF
cdr3_nt: TGTGCCGCCAGAACTGCAACTAATGAAAAACTGTTTTTT
v_call: TRBV10-3
cdr3_length: 13
d_call: NA
clone_size: many
j_call: TRBJ1-4

cdr3_aa: CASSDRSAQPQHF
cdr3_nt: TGTGCCAGTTCGGACAGGTCCGCTCAGCCCCAGCATTTT
v_call: TRBV19
cdr3_length: 13
d_call: TRBD1
clone_size: NA
j_call: TRBJ1-5

cdr3_aa: CASINAGAQGGYTF
cdr3_nt: TGTGCCAGCATCAATGCCGGGGCACAAGGAGGCTACACCTTC
v_call: TRBV7-9
cdr3_length: 14
d_call: NA
clone_size: many
j_call: TRBJ1-2

cdr3_aa: CASQISGGTAKNIQYF
cdr3_nt: TGTGCCAGCCAGATAAGTGGAGGAACGGCCAAAAACATTCAGTACTTC
v_call: TRBV7-9
cdr3_length: 16
d_call: NA
clone_size: many
j_call: TRBJ2-4

cdr3_aa: CASKGMRLSSYEQYF
cdr3_nt: TGTGCCAGCAAGGGAATGCGGTTGAGCTCCTACGAGCAGTACTTC
v_call: TRBV6-1
cdr3_length: 15
d_call: NA
clone_size: many
j_call: TRBJ2-7

cdr3_aa: CASSELGKSSYNEQFF
cdr3_nt: TGTGCCAGCAGTGAATTGGGTAAGAGCTCCTACAATGAGCAGTTCTTC
v_call: TRBV25-1
cdr3_length: 16
d_call: NA
clone_size: NA
j_call: TRBJ2-1

cdr3_aa: CASRGSGSSYNEQFF
cdr3_nt: TGTGCCAGCAGGGGTAGCGGGAGTAGTTACAATGAGCAGTTCTTC
v_call: TRBV2
cdr3_length: 15
d_call: TRBD2
clone_size: many
j_call: TRBJ2-1

cdr3_aa: CASSWTSGETQYF
cdr3_nt: TGTGCCAGCAGCTGGACTAGCGGCGAGACCCAGTACTTC
v_call: TRBV11-2
cdr3_length: 13
d_call: TRBD2
clone_size: many
j_call: TRBJ2-5

cdr3_aa: CASSPDRVGGDTQYF
cdr3_nt: TGTGCCAGCAGCCCCGACAGGGTCGGTGGAGATACGCAGTATTTT
v_call: TRBV11-3
cdr3_length: 15
d_call: TRBD1
clone_size: many
j_call: TRBJ2-3

cdr3_aa: CASSPRILAYYNEQFF
cdr3_nt: TGTGCCAGCAGCCCTCGTATACTAGCATATTACAATGAGCAGTTCTTC
v_call: TRBV11-2
cdr3_length: 16
d_call: NA
clone_size: many
j_call: TRBJ2-1

cdr3_aa: CASSLSTSGMDEQFF
cdr3_nt: TGTGCCAGCAGTTTATCTACTAGCGGGATGGATGAGCAGTTCTTC
v_call: TRBV12-3/TRBV12-4
cdr3_length: 15
d_call: TRBD2
clone_size: few
j_call: TRBJ2-1

cdr3_aa: CATSDPSRGAGGYTF
cdr3_nt: TGTGCCACCAGTGATCCCTCGCGGGGCGCGGGTGGCTACACCTTC
v_call: TRBV24-1
cdr3_length: 15
d_call: NA
clone_size: many
j_call: TRBJ1-2

cdr3_aa: CASSLEAGADTQYF
cdr3_nt: TGTGCCAGCAGCTTAGAGGCGGGAGCAGATACGCAGTATTTT
v_call: TRBV7-2
cdr3_length: 14
d_call: TRBD2
clone_size: many
j_call: TRBJ2-3

cdr3_aa: CASSPPGQMGYTF
cdr3_nt: TGTGCCAGCAGTCCGCCGGGACAGATGGGCTACACCTTC
v_call: TRBV6-1
cdr3_length: 13
d_call: TRBD1
clone_size: many
j_call: TRBJ1-2

cdr3_aa: CASSWGTGGFISGTSETQYF
cdr3_nt: TGTGCCAGCAGCTGGGGGACAGGGGGATTTATCAGCGGGACGTCGGAGACCCAGTACTTC
v_call: TRBV5-6
cdr3_length: 20
d_call: TRBD1
clone_size: many
j_call: TRBJ2-5

cdr3_aa: CASSHSGTLVADTQYF
cdr3_nt: TGCGCCAGCAGCCATTCCGGGACACTTGTCGCGGATACGCAGTATTTT
v_call: TRBV5-1
cdr3_length: 16
d_call: NA
clone_size: many
j_call: TRBJ2-3

cdr3_aa: CASSIGRAKNIQYF
cdr3_nt: TGTGCCAGCTCGATTGGCCGAGCCAAAAACATTCAGTACTTC
v_call: TRBV6-1
cdr3_length: 14
d_call: NA
clone_size: NA
j_call: TRBJ2-4

cdr3_aa: CASSHLQGGNTEAFF
cdr3_nt: TGTGCCAGCAGCCACCTACAGGGGGGGAACACTGAAGCTTTCTTT
v_call: TRBV28
cdr3_length: 15
d_call: TRBD1
clone_size: NA
j_call: TRBJ1-1